A single sample is the source of the 22 T cell receptor beta chains below, sequenced in a study of T-cell memory formation after mild COVID-19. TCRdb itself ran the 5' RACE reads through MiXCR, one entry per CDR3 protein. The sample includes roughly 130,000 distinct CDR3 sequences, 17% seen only once; the top ten take 4% to 6%. The sample consisted of PBMCs or a T cell subset sorted from them (not recorded which). The source is a man aged 18-30 years who had mild COVID-19 (a few samples of this study predate the infection). Cell type and time point are not known.

This clonotype has more than one count but fewer than ten. The chain has TRBV5-4 and TRBJ1-2; D gene uncertain. Germline CDR1 SGHNT, CDR2 YYREEE (reference sequence). V was pared by 2 bases and J by 13 bases, with 15 bases between. This CDR3 contains 12 residues. The DNA of the CDR3 is TGTGCCAGCAGCTTTTATCGGCAGTCAGCCACCTTC. It encodes CASSFYRQSATF. The variable domain in full, completed from reference TRBV5-4 and TRBJ1-2, reads ETGVTQSPTHLIKTRGQQVTLRCSSQSGHNTVSWYQQALGQGPQFIFQYYREEENGRGNFPPRFSGLQFPNYSSELNVNALELDDSALYLCASSFYRQSATFGSGTRLTVV.

The genes are TRBV5-1 and TRBJ1-1; D is uncertain. Trimming took 0 bases from V and 2 from J, leaving 11 bases between them. Germline assignment: CDR1 SGHRS and CDR2 YFSETQ. The CDR3 loop spans 15 amino acids. CDR3 nucleotide sequence: TGCGCCAGCAGCTTGGATTACTTGGGAAACACTGAAGCTTTCTTT. Its translation: CASSLDYLGNTEAFF.

Here the CDR3 reads CASSLDSGGLDTQYF. CDR3 nucleotide sequence: TGCGCCAGCAGCTTGGATAGCGGGGGGTTGGATACGCAGTATTTT. The chain links TRBV5-1 to TRBJ2-3; 10 bases align to TRBD2. This CDR3 region has 15 residues. Germline CDR1 SGHRS, CDR2 YFSETQ. Trimming at V came to 0 bases and at J to 6 bases, leaving 4 bases not matched to a gene.

This clonotype showed up just a few times. V and J are TRBV10-3 and TRBJ2-2; D gene ambiguous. Germline lookup yields CDR1 ENHRY and CDR2 SYGVKD. The CDR3 is 16 amino acids. Trimming took off 0 bases at V and 5 bases at J, with 13 bases between the two ends. Here the CDR3 DNA reads TGTGCCATCAGTGAGTCGACCTTTGCTCGGACCGGGGAGCTGTTTTTT. Its translation is CAISESTFARTGELFF.

This clonotype came up a few times. The chain recombines TRBV28 with TRBJ1-2; D perhaps matches TRBD1 (6 bases). The CDR3 loop spans 16 amino acids. V was shortened by 5 bases and J by 4 bases, with 20 bases between the two germline ends. Germline CDR1 is MDHEN and CDR2 is SYDVKM. The CDR3 DNA follows: TGTGCCAGCAGTCCATCCTCCCAGGGGCGACGCTATGGCTACACCTTC. This sequence encodes CASSPSSQGRRYGYTF.

The chain carries TRBV11-2 and TRBJ1-4; possibly TRBD1 for D (5 bases). CDR3 size: 17 residues. Germline CDR1 SGHAT, CDR2 FQNNGV. Trimming took 0 bases from V and 7 from J, leaving 18 bases between them. CDR3 residues: CASSLDLGAGRIEKLFF. As DNA, the CDR3 is TGTGCCAGCAGCTTAGATCTAGGGGCAGGGAGGATTGAAAAACTGTTTTTT.

This clonotype occurred a few times. The chain combines TRBV2 with TRBJ2-3; D is uncertain. This CDR3 comprises 12 residues. V was trimmed by 6 bases and J by 2 bases, leaving 6 bases between them. Germline V gene data show CDR1 as SNHLY and CDR2 as FYNNEI. CDR3 sequence reads: CASRADTDTQYF. CDR3 nucleotide sequence: TGTGCCAGCAGAGCAGACACAGATACGCAGTATTTT. The complete variable domain, with remaining parts taken from reference TRBV2 and TRBJ2-3, reads EPEVTQTPSHQVTQMGQEVILRCVPISNHLYFYWYRQILGQKVEFLVSFYNNEISEKSEIFDDQFSVERPDGSNFTLKIRSTKLEDSAMYFCASRADTDTQYFGPGTRLTVL.

This clonotype has more than one count but fewer than ten. The V call is TRBV20-1, the J call TRBJ2-5; D is possibly TRBD1 or TRBD2 (5 bases each). Germline values: CDR1 DFQATT, CDR2 SNEGSKA (reference sequence). Between the trimmed V and J ends, which lost 5 bases and 3 bases, there was a span of 10 bases. This CDR3 region has 12 residues. CDR3 nucleotides: TGCAGTGCTCTGGGGGACGAAGAGACCCAGTACTTC. Protein sequence: CSALGDEETQYF.

This chain connects TRBV30 to TRBJ1-5; TRBD1 agrees at 9 bases. The ends lost 1 base at V and 7 bases at J; junction bases unmatched: 5. CDR1 is GTSNPN and CDR2 is SVGIG in the germline V gene (reference sequence). The CDR3 has 14 residues. The DNA of the CDR3 is TGTGCCTGGAGTGCTGGGACAGGGTGGCAGCCCCAGCATTTT. Amino acids: CAWSAGTGWQPQHF.

V and J are TRBV20-1 and TRBJ2-1; tentative D call: TRBD2 (5 bases). This CDR3 is 14 amino acids long. CDR1 and CDR2 (germline): DFQATT, SNEGSKA (reference sequence). Deletions cut 7 bases from V and 7 bases from J, with 20 bases between. Here the CDR3 DNA reads TGCAGTGGGGCTAGCACATACGAACGGAATGAGCAGTTCTTC. It encodes CSGASTYERNEQFF.

Only a few counts were recorded for this clonotype. The CDR3 nucleotides are TGCGCCAGCAGCTTCCAGGGTCTTTCAGATACGCAGTATTTT. Its translation is CASSFQGLSDTQYF. The V gene is TRBV5-1, the J gene TRBJ2-3; a possible D gene is TRBD1 (5 bases). V lost 2 bases and J 4 bases, leaving 11 bases between the germline ends. The CDR3 runs to 14 residues. CDR1 and CDR2 from the germline V gene are SGHRS and YFSETQ. The full variable domain, its missing parts supplied by reference TRBV5-1 and TRBJ2-3, is KAGVTQTPRYLIKTRGQQVTLSCSPISGHRSVSWYQQTPGQGLQFLFEYFSETQRNKGNFPGRFSGRQFSNSRSEMNVSTLELGDSALYLCASSFQGLSDTQYFGPGTRLTVL.

The rearrangement links TRBV21-1 to TRBJ1-2. TRBV21-1 is a pseudogene segment. The CDR3 is 11 amino acids. Here the CDR3 reads CASSEADGYTF. The CDR3, as DNA: TGTGCCAGCAGCGAGGCCGATGGCTACACCTTC.

This clonotype was seen just once. The V gene is TRBV20-1, the J gene TRBJ2-3, with TRBD2 identical over 8 bases. This CDR3 contains 14 residues. Germline lookup yields CDR1 DFQATT and CDR2 SNEGSKA (reference sequence). V was clipped by 5 bases and J by 3 bases; unmatched bases: 7. The CDR3 DNA reads as TGCAGTGCTCCCCCGGGGGGGCGGACAGATACGCAGTATTTT. This sequence encodes CSAPPGGRTDTQYF.

The chain is built from TRBV4-2 and TRBJ2-3; D is perhaps TRBD1 or TRBD2 (5 bases each). V lost 0 bases to trimming and J lost 2 bases, with 9 bases between them. Germline CDR1 LGHNA, CDR2 YNFKEQ. The CDR3 length is 15 residues. This chain's CDR3 is CASSQEGVSTDTQYF. The DNA for the CDR3 is TGTGCCAGCAGCCAAGAGGGGGTTTCCACAGATACGCAGTATTTT.

This clonotype was observed a few times. The V and J genes are TRBV5-1 and TRBJ2-5; 9 positions match TRBD1. V trimming: 3 bases; J trimming: 4 bases; junction bases outside the gene matches: 7. Germline V gene data show CDR1 as SGHRS and CDR2 as YFSETQ. CDR3 length: 15 residues. CDR3 sequence: CASSWTGTGRETQYF. CDR3 bases: TGCGCCAGCAGCTGGACCGGGACAGGGAGAGAGACCCAGTACTTC.

The rearrangement uses TRBV10-2 and TRBJ2-5; the D is unclear. There are 13 residues in the CDR3. Germline V gene data show CDR1 as WSHSY and CDR2 as SAAADI. Trimming left V 4 bases short and J 5 bases short, with 11 bases between. The CDR3 DNA reads TGCGCCAGCAGTGGAGATCCGCGGGAGACCCAGTACTTC. Translated, it gives CASSGDPRETQYF.

The chain carries TRBV20-1 and TRBJ1-6; 8 bases fit TRBD1. The CDR3 contains 14 residues. J lost 7 bases, V lost 5 bases, and 7 bases had no gene match. Germline values: CDR1 DFQATT, CDR2 SNEGSKA (reference sequence). This CDR3 reads CSARQGFRNSPLHF. The CDR3 DNA is TGCAGTGCTCGACAGGGGTTTCGGAATTCACCCCTCCACTTT.

This clonotype was counted many times. This chain connects TRBV12-3 or TRBV12-4 to TRBJ2-2; D remains unclear. The CDR3 contains 13 residues. V was shortened by 8 bases and J by 0 bases, with 7 bases between the two germline ends. The CDR3 DNA sequence: TGTGCCAGCGGGCAAGCGAACACCGGGGAGCTGTTTTTT. Translated: CASGQANTGELFF.

Only a few counts were recorded for this clonotype. The rearrangement uses TRBV5-1 and TRBJ2-1, with 10 positions matching TRBD2. V shed 8 bases and J 6 bases; nucleotides not matched to a gene: 8. The V gene's germline CDR1 is SGHRS and CDR2 YFSETQ. CDR3 length: 14 residues. CDR3 DNA: TGCGCCAGTGTTGATAGACTAGCGGGCAATGAGCAGTTCTTC. Amino acids: CASVDRLAGNEQFF.

The chain is built from TRBV5-1 and TRBJ2-7, with 7 bases matching TRBD2. In germline, CDR1 is SGHRS, CDR2 YFSETQ. The CDR3 sequence is 13 residues long. Trimming removed 4 bases from V and 4 bases from J; junction bases left unmatched: 5. CDR3 coding DNA: TGCGCCAGCAGCGAGGCGGGGGAGTACGAGCAGTACTTC. Its protein is CASSEAGEYEQYF.

This clonotype was seen a handful of times. The chain has TRBV6-5 and TRBJ2-7, with 7 bases matching TRBD1. The J segment lost 6 bases and the V segment lost 6 bases, leaving 11 bases of the junction unmatched. This CDR3 comprises 14 residues. Per the germline V gene, CDR1 is MNHEY and CDR2 is SVGAGI. For the CDR3, the DNA is TGTGCCAGCAGCCCGTACAGGGGTCCCGTCGAGCAGTACGTC. It is translated as CASSPYRGPVEQYV.

The genes are TRBV7-6 and TRBJ2-2, with 8 bases matching TRBD1. Germline assignment: CDR1 SGHVS and CDR2 FNYEAQ. The CDR3 has 15 residues. V lost 2 bases and J lost 4; bases outside the gene matches: 3. CDR3 region: CASSLRDRSTGELFF. CDR3 nucleotides: TGTGCCAGCAGCTTAAGGGACAGGAGCACCGGGGAGCTGTTTTTT.